These 29 T cell receptor beta chains were sequenced from one sample in a study of vaccination effects on CD4 cells after COVID-19. Before sequencing, viral peptide pools were used by the ViraFEST assay to expand antigen-specific CD4+ T cells. Subsequent to less than 13 days of culture, CD4+ T cells were isolated. Libraries were prepared by immunoSEQ multiplex PCR; TCRdb keeps only in-frame clonotypes and omits some of them. The sample carries about 22,000 clones, about three quarters recorded once. These receptors' targets are unknown. Source: CD4+ T cells from PBMCs cultured with HCoV-229E spike peptides, taken before COVID-19 vaccination. These receptors originate from a human donor who received a COVID-19 vaccine.

The chain has TRBV11-3 and TRBJ2-3; 11 positions match TRBD1. The CDR3 has 16 amino acids. After removal of 1 base from V and 5 bases from J, the junction contained 5 bases not matched to a gene. Germline values: CDR1 SGHNT, CDR2 YENEEA. CDR3 loop: CASSLGGTGGGDTQYF. The CDR3 DNA follows: TGTGCCAGCAGCTTAGGAGGGACAGGGGGAGGAGATACGCAGTATTTT.

This clone is a singleton in its sample. This chain uses TRBV6-5 with TRBJ1-2, with D unresolved. Germline CDR1 reads MNHEY; CDR2 reads SVGAGI. The CDR3 contains 14 residues. V was shortened by 7 bases and J by 1 base, with 13 bases between the two germline ends. CDR3 DNA sequence: TGTGCCAGCACCAAGGCAGCCGGTAACTATGGCTACACCTTC. This sequence encodes CASTKAAGNYGYTF.

The chain is built from TRBV27 and TRBJ1-4; 9 bases map to TRBD1. J was trimmed by 7 bases and V by 4 bases; bases with no gene match: 7. The CDR3 is made up of 15 amino acids. Germline assignment: CDR1 MNHEY and CDR2 SMNVEV (reference sequence). In DNA, the CDR3 is TGTGCCAGCAGTTCGTACAGGGGGCGCGGTGAAAAACTGTTTTTT. Translation gives CASSSYRGRGEKLFF.

The chain joins TRBV6-5 to TRBJ1-2; D might be TRBD1 (6 bases). Trimming pared 6 bases from V and 5 bases from J, leaving 19 bases between. From germline, CDR1 is MNHEY and CDR2 SVGAGI. The CDR3 runs to 15 residues. The CDR3 reads CASSHAGGLGYGYTF. CDR3 coding DNA: TGTGCCAGCAGCCACGCCGGGGGCCTGGGATATGGCTACACCTTC.

This clone is a singleton in its sample. The rearrangement uses TRBV5-5 and TRBJ1-2; 8 bases are a match to TRBD1. V shed 5 bases, J shed 5 bases, and the junction held 14 bases outside the gene matches. Germline V gene data show CDR1 as SGHKS and CDR2 as YYEKEE (reference sequence). The CDR3 is made up of 16 amino acids. CDR3 loop: CASSPDREGSGYGYTF. For the CDR3, the DNA is TGTGCCAGCAGTCCGGACAGGGAAGGCTCAGGGTATGGCTACACCTTC.

A few counts support this clone. This chain joins TRBV30 and TRBJ1-4; D remains ambiguous. The V gene lost 4 bases and the J gene lost 7 bases, with 13 bases spanning the gap. The CDR3 spans 13 residues. The V gene's germline CDR1 is GTSNPN and CDR2 SVGIG (reference sequence). The CDR3 loop reads CAWNKGRGEKLFF. The CDR3 nucleotides read TGTGCCTGGAACAAGGGCCGGGGTGAAAAACTGTTTTTT.

The chain carries TRBV20-1 and TRBJ2-1, with 11 bases matching TRBD2. V shed 3 bases, J shed 8 bases, and the junction held 3 bases outside the gene matches. The CDR3 totals 13 residues. Germline V lookup: CDR1 DFQATT, CDR2 SNEGSKA (reference sequence). Here the CDR3 reads CSASSGGAYEQFF. CDR3 bases: TGCAGTGCTAGTAGCGGGGGGGCATATGAGCAGTTCTTC.

V usage is TRBV7-9 and J usage is TRBJ2-4; 8 bases agree with TRBD2. V lost 1 base to trimming and J lost 0 bases; unmatched junction nucleotides: 8. CDR3 length equals 18 residues. Germline loops: CDR1 SEHNR, CDR2 FQNEAQ (reference sequence). The chain's CDR3 is CASSLGILGRVAKNIQYF. The CDR3 DNA reads as TGTGCCAGCAGCTTAGGAATTCTCGGGAGGGTAGCCAAAAACATTCAGTACTTC.

The chain is built from TRBV28 and TRBJ1-2, with no clear D. The V end lost 4 bases, the J end lost 4 bases, and 13 bases lay between the germline ends. CDR3 length: 14 residues. The V gene's germline CDR1 is MDHEN and CDR2 SYDVKM. The CDR3 DNA is TGTGCCAGCAGTTCCCTTAGAGAAGGCTATGGCTACACCTTC. Protein sequence: CASSSLREGYGYTF.

Only a few counts were recorded for this clone. The chain couples TRBV19 to TRBJ1-2; D might be TRBD1 (6 bases). V was shortened by 0 bases and J by 0 bases, with 17 bases between the two germline ends. This CDR3 spans 18 amino acids. Germline CDR1 is LNHDA and CDR2 is SQIVND (reference sequence). CDR3 sequence (DNA): TGTGCCAGTAGTATAGATATGAGACAGGTGGTAACTAACTATGGCTACACCTTC. The encoded protein is CASSIDMRQVVTNYGYTF.

The V gene is TRBV9, the J gene TRBJ2-3; 8 nucleotides match TRBD1. CDR3 length: 15 amino acids. After removal of 0 bases from V and 5 bases from J, the junction contained 5 bases not matched to a gene. Germline V gene lookup returns CDR1 SGDLS and CDR2 YYNGEE. As DNA, the CDR3 is TGTGCCAGCAGCGTAGGTGGACAGGGAATAGATACGCAGTATTTT. It codes for CASSVGGQGIDTQYF. Based on the CDR3 plus reference TRBV9 and TRBJ2-3, the full variable domain is DSGVTQTPKHLITATGQRVTLRCSPRSGDLSVYWYQQSLDQGLQFLIQYYNGEERAKGNILERFSAQQFPDLHSELNLSSLELGDSALYFCASSVGGQGIDTQYFGPGTRLTVL.

This chain uses TRBV2 with TRBJ1-2; D remains ambiguous. The CDR3 sequence is 13 residues long. The V end lost 0 bases, the J end lost 7 bases, and 9 bases lay between the germline ends. Per germline, CDR1 SNHLY and CDR2 FYNNEI. CDR3 loop: CASSEAAGGGYTF. The CDR3 nucleotides are TGTGCCAGCAGTGAAGCGGCAGGAGGTGGCTACACCTTC.

The rearrangement uses TRBV2 and TRBJ2-1; 8 bases match TRBD2. Germline CDR1 and CDR2: SNHLY and FYNNEI. This CDR3 is 16 amino acids long. The J segment lost 7 bases and the V segment lost 5 bases, leaving 13 bases of the junction unmatched. The CDR3 spells CASSRFASGPENEQFF. The CDR3 bases are TGTGCCAGCAGTAGGTTCGCTAGCGGGCCGGAGAATGAGCAGTTCTTC.

The gene calls are TRBV6-5 and TRBJ1-5, with D perhaps matching TRBD1 (5 bases). V shed 1 base and J shed 2 bases, with 9 bases lying between them. The CDR3 contains 15 residues. Germline V gene sequence: CDR1 MNHEY, CDR2 SVGAGI. The CDR3 nucleotides are TGTGCCAGCAGTTACTGGGAACAGGGCAATCAGCCCCAGCATTTT. Translated, it gives CASSYWEQGNQPQHF.

V usage is TRBV5-1 and J usage is TRBJ2-7; a weak D match, TRBD2 (6 bases). Germline lookup yields CDR1 SGHRS and CDR2 YFSETQ. The CDR3 length is 15 residues. V gave up 7 bases and J gave up 0 bases, with 17 bases separating them. The CDR3 here is CASRRASDNSYEQYF. CDR3 bases: TGCGCCAGCCGGCGGGCTAGCGACAACTCCTACGAGCAGTACTTC.

The rearrangement uses TRBV7-9 and TRBJ1-3; D remains ambiguous. The germline V gene encodes CDR1 SEHNR and CDR2 FQNEAQ (reference sequence). V lost 5 bases and J lost 1, with 9 bases in between. This CDR3 comprises 14 residues. CDR3 protein: CASSPRGSGNTIYF. The CDR3 DNA reads TGTGCCAGCAGCCCCCGTGGGTCTGGAAACACCATATATTTT. The variable domain in full, completed from reference TRBV7-9 and TRBJ1-3, reads DTGVSQNPRHKITKRGQNVTFRCDPISEHNRLYWYRQTLGQGPEFLTYFQNEAQLEKSRLLSDRFSAERPKGSFSTLEIQRTEQGDSAMYLCASSPRGSGNTIYFGEGSWLTVV.

This chain links TRBV30 with TRBJ1-4; possibly TRBD1 for D (6 bases). The CDR3 spans 13 residues. The germline gives CDR1 GTSNPN, CDR2 SVGIG (reference sequence). The V gene lost 8 bases and the J gene lost 8 bases, with 18 bases spanning the gap. This CDR3 is CAKARGTGEKLFF. DNA of the CDR3: TGTGCCAAAGCCAGGGGCACGGGGGAAAAACTGTTTTTT.

Only a few counts were recorded for this clone. The rearrangement joins TRBV11-2 to TRBJ2-7; D gene unclear. Trimming left V 3 bases short and J 7 bases short, with 10 bases between. This CDR3 comprises 12 residues. Per the germline V gene, CDR1 is SGHAT and CDR2 is FQNNGV. CDR3: CASSFSVGEQYF. CDR3 coding DNA: TGTGCCAGCAGCTTCTCGGTCGGGGAGCAGTACTTC. The full variable domain, rest sourced from reference TRBV11-2 and TRBJ2-7, is EAGVAQSPRYKIIEKRQSVAFWCNPISGHATLYWYQQILGQGPKLLIQFQNNGVVDDSQLPKDRFSAERLKGVDSTLKIQPAKLEDSAVYLCASSFSVGEQYFGPGTRLTVT.

The chain recombines TRBV19 with TRBJ2-1; D gene uncertain. V lost 5 bases and J 4 bases, leaving 9 bases between the germline ends. This CDR3 has 13 amino acids. Per germline, CDR1 LNHDA and CDR2 SQIVND (reference sequence). The CDR3 sequence is CASSVAVYNEQFF. The CDR3 bases are TGTGCCAGTAGTGTCGCAGTATACAATGAGCAGTTCTTC.

The V and J genes are TRBV28 and TRBJ1-5; D remains unclear. V gave up 5 bases and J gave up 4 bases, with 3 bases separating them. The CDR3 has 11 amino acids. CDR1 is MDHEN and CDR2 is SYDVKM in the germline V gene. The CDR3 bases are TGTGCCAGCAGTCCAAATCAGCCCCAGCATTTT. Its translation: CASSPNQPQHF.

The chain employs TRBV19 and TRBJ2-3; D uncertain. Germline V gene sequence: CDR1 LNHDA, CDR2 SQIVND (reference sequence). Trimming removed 5 bases from V and 0 bases from J, with 9 bases in between. The CDR3 spans 14 residues. CDR3 sequence: CASSPQSSTDTQYF. The CDR3 DNA reads TGTGCCAGTAGTCCCCAATCGAGCACAGATACGCAGTATTTT.

The V and J genes are TRBV19 and TRBJ1-6; D uncertain. The length of the CDR3 is 15 residues. V shed 10 bases and J shed 4 bases, with 17 bases lying between them. The germline V gene has CDR1 LNHDA and CDR2 SQIVND (reference sequence). The chain's CDR3 is CATLAGTMYNSPLHF. In DNA, the CDR3 is TGTGCCACTCTAGCCGGTACTATGTATAATTCACCCCTCCACTTT.

The chain joins TRBV7-6 to TRBJ2-5; 7 bases line up with TRBD1. V dropped 4 bases and J dropped 4; count of bases not matched to a gene: 15. This CDR3 spans 17 amino acids. Germline-derived CDR1 and CDR2 are SGHVS and FNYEAQ. CDR3 sequence reads: CASSSRSNDRDGETQYF. CDR3 DNA sequence: TGTGCCAGCAGCTCCCGATCCAACGACAGGGACGGAGAGACCCAGTACTTC.

V and J are TRBV5-1 and TRBJ1-2, with D perhaps matching TRBD1 (6 bases). Germline assignment: CDR1 SGHRS and CDR2 YFSETQ. The CDR3 loop spans 14 amino acids. V shed 5 bases and J shed 2 bases, with 13 bases lying between them. CDR3 amino acids: CASRRDTTNYGYTF. The CDR3 region has the DNA TGCGCCAGCAGGCGGGACACCACAAACTATGGCTACACCTTC.

The sample holds a few counts of this clone. Its ends do not fully match the called genes, so a read error is possible. The chain couples TRBV19 to TRBJ1-3, with 7 bases identical to TRBD1. This CDR3 is 15 amino acids long. The germline V gene has CDR1 LNHDA and CDR2 SQIVND (reference sequence). For the CDR3, the DNA is TGTGCCAGTAGTGTAGAGGGGGCGCCTGGAAACACCATATATTTT. This translates into CASSVEGAPGNTIYF.

This chain links TRBV6-5 with TRBJ1-1; D not resolved. CDR1 is MNHEY, CDR2 SVGAGI, per germline. V was pared by 5 bases and J by 1 base, with 14 bases between. The length of the CDR3 is 15 residues. The CDR3 DNA reads TGTGCCAGCAGTCGGGATCCACGAAGGAACACTGAAGCTTTCTTT. It codes for CASSRDPRRNTEAFF.

CDR3 residues: CASSYGTVDPYGYTF. The CDR3 region has the DNA TGTGCCAGCAGTTACGGGACCGTCGATCCCTATGGCTACACCTTC. V is TRBV6-5 and J is TRBJ1-2, with D perhaps TRBD1 (5 bases). CDR1 and CDR2 (germline): MNHEY, SVGAGI. This CDR3 spans 15 amino acids. With 2 bases removed from V and 4 bases from J, the gap between germline ends came to 14 bases.

This clone was observed a few times. The V gene is TRBV4-2, the J gene TRBJ1-2; 8 bases match TRBD1. The junction had 12 bases not matched to a gene; V was cut back by 6 bases and J by 6 bases. CDR3 size: 15 residues. Germline values: CDR1 LGHNA, CDR2 YNFKEQ. The CDR3 loop reads CASSGTGSRRDGYTF. The CDR3 DNA follows: TGTGCCAGCAGTGGGACAGGCTCAAGACGGGATGGCTACACCTTC.

The sample holds a few counts of this clone. The V and J genes are TRBV5-4 and TRBJ2-7, with 7 bases lining up with TRBD2. The CDR3 runs to 17 residues. The V gene's germline CDR1 is SGHNT and CDR2 YYREEE (reference sequence). The trim removed 0 bases at V and 0 bases at J, leaving 9 bases unmatched. This CDR3 reads CASSLGPSGLSSYEQYF. In DNA form, the CDR3 reads TGTGCCAGCAGCTTGGGGCCTAGCGGCCTCAGCTCCTACGAGCAGTACTTC.